The rows below give T cell receptor beta chains drawn from one sample of a study of blood T cell repertoires in COVID-19. Produced via immunoSEQ multiplex PCR; TCRdb's table is partial and in-frame only. The data contain 450,000 to 500,000 clones, about nine tenths of them singletons. Sequencing input: PBMCs or T cells enriched from blood (not recorded which). The receptors were gathered from a woman aged 18-29 years who had recovered from COVID-19. CDR3s include the opening cysteine and the closing phenylalanine or tryptophan. The D gene is left open where the match is weak. Size is stated for part of the rows, as once, few or many counts, or as a class when the clone is expanded.

v_call,j_call,d_call,clone_size,cdr3_nt,cdr3_aa
TRBV5-1,TRBJ2-7,-,-,TGCGCCAGCAGAGAAGAAGCGGGCTCCTACGAGCAGTACTTC,CASREEAGSYEQYF
TRBV7-2,TRBJ1-6,-,-,TGTGCCAGCAGCTTAGCTCGGTGGAGGGACGGAGTCTCCTATAATTCACCCCTCCACTTT,CASSLARWRDGVSYNSPLHF
TRBV4-1,TRBJ2-7,TRBD1,-,TGCGCCAGCAGCCCCCAGGACAGGGCCTACGAGCAGTACTTC,CASSPQDRAYEQYF
TRBV11-3,TRBJ2-3,-,-,TGTGCCAGCAGCTTAGGAGAGGATACGCAGTATTTT,CASSLGEDTQYF
TRBV6-1,TRBJ2-3,-,-,TGTGCCAGCAGTGAAGCATCCGGGGTCTCCACAGATACGCAGTATTTT,CASSEASGVSTDTQYF
TRBV6-5,TRBJ2-3,-,-,TGTGCCAGCAGTCCCCAGGCGGGGAGCACAGATACGCAGTATTTT,CASSPQAGSTDTQYF
TRBV7-9,TRBJ1-6,-,-,TGTGCCAGCAGCTTAGCGGGGCCGCGGTGGGGTTCACCCCTCCACTTT,CASSLAGPRWGSPLHF
TRBV5-1,TRBJ1-5,-,-,TGCGCCAGCAGCTTGGAGGGGGAAAGTAATCAGCCCCAGCATTTT,CASSLEGESNQPQHF
TRBV29-1,TRBJ2-3,-,-,TGCAGCGTTGTTCGGCAGGGGACCACAGATACGCAGTATTTT,CSVVRQGTTDTQYF
TRBV11-2,TRBJ1-1,TRBD1,-,TGTGCCAGCAGCTTGGGTGGACAGGGGGGGGTGAACACTGAAGCTTTCTTT,CASSLGGQGGVNTEAFF
TRBV6-5,TRBJ1-1,-,-,TGTGCCAGCAGTCTCTTCCGAGGGACTGAAGCTTTCTTT,CASSLFRGTEAFF
TRBV10-1,TRBJ2-5,TRBD2,-,TGCGCCAGTTTAGCGGGGGGGCCCGAAGAGACCCAGTACTTC,CASLAGGPEETQYF
TRBV12-5,TRBJ2-7,-,-,TGTGCTAGTGGTTTGGGACTCCAAATCTACGAGCAGTACTTC,CASGLGLQIYEQYF
TRBV7-6,TRBJ2-3,-,-,TGTGCCAGCAGCATCGGGGGGCCGGGAGATACGCAGTATTTT,CASSIGGPGDTQYF
TRBV14,TRBJ1-2,TRBD1,-,TGTGCCAGCAGCTTTACAGGGGGAGGTGGCTACACCTTC,CASSFTGGGGYTF
TRBV2,TRBJ1-2,-,-,TGTGCCAGCAGTGTGTCGGGCACAGCGGTGGGAGGCTACACCTTC,CASSVSGTAVGGYTF
TRBV7-9,TRBJ2-1,-,-,TGTGCCAGCAGCTTAGAAGGGGGATCGGAGTTCTTC,CASSLEGGSEFF
TRBV6-1,TRBJ1-1,-,-,TGTGCCAGCAGTGAATTGGGGGGGCTTAGGGACACTGAAGCTTTCTTT,CASSELGGLRDTEAFF
TRBV11-2,TRBJ1-1,-,-,TGTGCCAGCAGCTTTATCGGGGACACTGAAGCTTTCTTT,CASSFIGDTEAFF
TRBV6-5,TRBJ2-5,-,-,TGTGCCAGCAGTGACTCCCTAGTGTCAGCGATAACCCAGTACTTC,CASSDSLVSAITQYF
TRBV3-1/TRBV3-2,TRBJ2-1,TRBD2,-,TGTGCCAGCAGCCAAGAAGGAGGACTAGCGGAGAATGAGCAGTTCTTC,CASSQEGGLAENEQFF
TRBV5-1,TRBJ1-6,TRBD1,-,TGCGCCAGCAGCTTTGGACAGGGGGCCGATTCACCCCTCCACTTT,CASSFGQGADSPLHF
TRBV18,TRBJ1-2,TRBD1,-,TGTGCCAGCTCACCGGGACAGGGTCGGGATGGCTACACCTTC,CASSPGQGRDGYTF
TRBV15,TRBJ1-2,-,-,TGTGCCACCAGCAGAGATCTCGGACAAGTTGACTACACCTTC,CATSRDLGQVDYTF
TRBV3-1/TRBV3-2,TRBJ2-3,-,-,TGTGCCAGCAGCCCAGTCGTCCTTTCCAATACGCAGTATTTT,CASSPVVLSNTQYF
TRBV24-1,TRBJ1-3,-,few,TGTGCCACCAGTGATCCCCGGAGCCTTCGGGGAAACACCATATATTTT,CATSDPRSLRGNTIYF
TRBV18,TRBJ2-7,-,-,TGTGCCAGCTCACCAAACAGGCAGGGCTACGAGCAGTACTTC,CASSPNRQGYEQYF
TRBV11-3,TRBJ2-7,-,-,TGTGCCAGCAGCTTAGGGTCCTCCGGCTACGAGCAGTACTTC,CASSLGSSGYEQYF
TRBV11-2,TRBJ2-7,TRBD1,-,TGTGCCAGCAGCTCCCGGGACAGGGACTACGAGCAGTACTTC,CASSSRDRDYEQYF
TRBV27,TRBJ1-2,-,-,TGTGCCAGCAGTTTATTTGGTTCGGGGGTGACAGACGGAGGCTATGGCTACACCTTC,CASSLFGSGVTDGGYGYTF
TRBV19,TRBJ2-7,TRBD1,-,TGTGCCAGTAGTGTTACCGGGACAGGGGGCGACGAGCAGTACTTC,CASSVTGTGGDEQYF
TRBV7-9,TRBJ1-6,-,-,TGTGCCAGCAGCTTCCTCAATGCGGGGGGCTCACCCCTCCACTTT,CASSFLNAGGSPLHF
TRBV4-1,TRBJ1-2,TRBD1,-,TGCGCCAGCAGCCAAGATATAACAGGGGGGCCTACCCCTAGGGGCTACACCTTC,CASSQDITGGPTPRGYTF
TRBV4-2,TRBJ2-7,TRBD2,-,TGTGCCAGCAGCCAAGGCGGGGGGACCTACGAGCAGTACTTC,CASSQGGGTYEQYF
TRBV7-2,TRBJ1-2,-,-,TGTGCCAGCAGCTTAGTTTCGTCAGGCCGGGAAGGCTACACCTTC,CASSLVSSGREGYTF
TRBV6-5,TRBJ2-1,TRBD2,-,TGTGCCAGCAGTTCTTCTGGGCGGGGGGAACAGTTCTTC,CASSSSGRGEQFF
TRBV21-1,TRBJ2-3,-,-,TGTGCCAGCGCCAGGATGGGGGGAAGGTCTTCCTCTAGCACAGATACGCAGTATTTT,CASARMGGRSSSSTDTQYF
TRBV28,TRBJ2-2,-,few,TGTGCCAGCAGTCCCCAGTCCTCCGGGGAGCTGTTTTTT,CASSPQSSGELFF
TRBV7-2,TRBJ2-5,TRBD1,-,TGTGCCAGCAGCCAGGGGACAGCCCAGGGGACCCAGTACTTC,CASSQGTAQGTQYF
TRBV9,TRBJ1-1,-,-,TGTGCCAGCAGCCCCCCGACAGGTTTGAACACTGAAGCTTTCTTT,CASSPPTGLNTEAFF
TRBV7-9,TRBJ2-1,TRBD1,-,TGTGCCAGCAGCTTAGGGAGACAGGGGGCCTGGAATGAGCAGTTCTTC,CASSLGRQGAWNEQFF
TRBV7-2,TRBJ2-1,TRBD2,-,TGTGCCAGCACCCTAGCCCCGACTAGCGGGGTCCTTAGGGAGCAGTTCTTC,CASTLAPTSGVLREQFF
TRBV6-4,TRBJ1-2,-,few,TGTGCCAGCAGGACACAAACAGGGAACTATGGCTACACCTTC,CASRTQTGNYGYTF
TRBV28,TRBJ2-7,TRBD1,once,TGTGCCAGCAGTTCCCCGGGACAGGGGGCGAAGGGGGAGCAGTACTTC,CASSSPGQGAKGEQYF
TRBV24-1,TRBJ1-5,-,-,TGTGCCACCAGTGAGGCGGATAGCAATCAGCCCCAGCATTTT,CATSEADSNQPQHF
TRBV24-1,TRBJ1-2,TRBD1,-,TGTGCCACCAGTGCCAGACAGGGATCTAATGGCTACACCTTC,CATSARQGSNGYTF
TRBV9,TRBJ1-2,-,-,TGTGCCAGCAGCGTAGGGGCAGCCTGGGATGGCTACACCTTC,CASSVGAAWDGYTF
TRBV30,TRBJ2-1,-,-,TGTGCCTGGACACCGGGACTTAGCTACAATGAGCAGTTCTTC,CAWTPGLSYNEQFF
TRBV5-1,TRBJ1-1,TRBD1,-,TGCGCCAGCAGCCTATTACAGGGGGCAGACACTGAAGCTTTCTTT,CASSLLQGADTEAFF
TRBV2,TRBJ1-4,-,-,TGTGCCAGCAGGTGGACAGCAACTAATGAAAAACTGTTTTTT,CASRWTATNEKLFF
TRBV13,TRBJ2-1,-,-,TGTGCCAGCAGCTTATCCAGAGGGAAGCAGTTCTTC,CASSLSRGKQFF
TRBV29-1,TRBJ2-2,-,-,TGCAGCGTTGAAGAGGGCGGGGGGGAGCTGTTTTTT,CSVEEGGGELFF
TRBV28,TRBJ1-5,-,-,TGTGCCAGCACCCGGAGAGGCAATCAGCCCCAGCATTTT,CASTRRGNQPQHF